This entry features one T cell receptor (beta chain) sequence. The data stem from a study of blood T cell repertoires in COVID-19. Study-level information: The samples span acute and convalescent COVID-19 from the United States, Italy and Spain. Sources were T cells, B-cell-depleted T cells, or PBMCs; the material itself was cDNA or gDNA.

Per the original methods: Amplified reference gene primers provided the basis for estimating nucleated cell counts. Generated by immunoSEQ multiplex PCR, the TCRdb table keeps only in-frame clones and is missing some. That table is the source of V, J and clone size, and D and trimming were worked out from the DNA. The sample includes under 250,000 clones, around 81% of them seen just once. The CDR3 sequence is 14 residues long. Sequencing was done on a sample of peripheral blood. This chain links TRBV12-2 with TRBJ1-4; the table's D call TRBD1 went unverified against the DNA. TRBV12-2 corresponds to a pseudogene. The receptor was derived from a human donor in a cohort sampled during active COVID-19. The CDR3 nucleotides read TGTGCAAGTCGCTTGGTGGGGGCGGATGAAAAACTGTTTTTT. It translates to CASRLVGADEKLFF.